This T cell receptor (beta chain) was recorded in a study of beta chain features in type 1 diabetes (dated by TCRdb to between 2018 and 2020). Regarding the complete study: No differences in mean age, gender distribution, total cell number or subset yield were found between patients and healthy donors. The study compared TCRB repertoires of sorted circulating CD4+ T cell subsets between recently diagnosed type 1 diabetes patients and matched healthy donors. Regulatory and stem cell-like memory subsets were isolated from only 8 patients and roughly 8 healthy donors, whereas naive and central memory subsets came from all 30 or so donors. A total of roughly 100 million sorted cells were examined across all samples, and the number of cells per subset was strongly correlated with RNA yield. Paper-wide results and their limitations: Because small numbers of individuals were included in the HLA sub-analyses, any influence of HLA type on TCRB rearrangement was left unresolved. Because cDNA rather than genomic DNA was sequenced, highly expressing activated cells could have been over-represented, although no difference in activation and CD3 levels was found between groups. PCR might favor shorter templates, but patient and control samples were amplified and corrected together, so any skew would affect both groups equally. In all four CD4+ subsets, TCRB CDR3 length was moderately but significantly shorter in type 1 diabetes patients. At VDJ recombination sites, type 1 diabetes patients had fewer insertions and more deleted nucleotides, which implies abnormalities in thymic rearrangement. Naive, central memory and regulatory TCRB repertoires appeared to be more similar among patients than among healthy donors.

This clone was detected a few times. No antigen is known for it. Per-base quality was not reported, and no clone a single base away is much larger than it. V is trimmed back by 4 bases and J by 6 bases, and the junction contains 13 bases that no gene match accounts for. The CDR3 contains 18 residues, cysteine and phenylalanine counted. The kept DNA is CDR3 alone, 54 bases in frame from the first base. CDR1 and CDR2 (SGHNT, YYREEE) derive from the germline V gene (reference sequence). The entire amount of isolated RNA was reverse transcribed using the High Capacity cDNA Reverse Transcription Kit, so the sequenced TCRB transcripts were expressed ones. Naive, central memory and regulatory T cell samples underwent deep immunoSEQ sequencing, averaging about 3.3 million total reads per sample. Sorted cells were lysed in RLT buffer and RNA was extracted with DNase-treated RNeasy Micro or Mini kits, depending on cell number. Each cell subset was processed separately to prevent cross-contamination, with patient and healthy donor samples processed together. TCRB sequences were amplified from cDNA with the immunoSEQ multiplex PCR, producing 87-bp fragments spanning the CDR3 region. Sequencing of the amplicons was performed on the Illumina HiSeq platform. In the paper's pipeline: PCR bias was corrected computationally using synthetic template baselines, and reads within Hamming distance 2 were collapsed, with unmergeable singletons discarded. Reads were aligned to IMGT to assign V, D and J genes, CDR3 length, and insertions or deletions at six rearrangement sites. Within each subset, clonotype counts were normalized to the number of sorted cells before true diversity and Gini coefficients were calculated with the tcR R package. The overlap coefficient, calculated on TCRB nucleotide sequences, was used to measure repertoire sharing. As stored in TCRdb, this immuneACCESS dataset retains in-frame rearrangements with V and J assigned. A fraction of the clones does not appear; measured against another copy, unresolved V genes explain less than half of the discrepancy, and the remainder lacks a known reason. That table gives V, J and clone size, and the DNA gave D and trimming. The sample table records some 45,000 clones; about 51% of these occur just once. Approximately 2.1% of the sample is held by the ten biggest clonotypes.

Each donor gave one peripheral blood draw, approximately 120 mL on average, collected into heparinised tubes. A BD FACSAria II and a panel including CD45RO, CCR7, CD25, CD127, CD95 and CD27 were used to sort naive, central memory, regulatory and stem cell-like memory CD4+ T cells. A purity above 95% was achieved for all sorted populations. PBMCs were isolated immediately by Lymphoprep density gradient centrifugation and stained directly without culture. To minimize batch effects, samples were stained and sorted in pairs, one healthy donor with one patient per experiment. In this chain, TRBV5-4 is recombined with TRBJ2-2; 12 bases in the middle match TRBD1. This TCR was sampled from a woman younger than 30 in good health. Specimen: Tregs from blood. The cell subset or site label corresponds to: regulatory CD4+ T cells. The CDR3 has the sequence CASSGDRGQGPGAGELFF. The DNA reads TGTGCCAGCAGCGGGGACAGGGGGCAAGGCCCGGGGGCCGGGGAGCTGTTTTTT.